This TCR beta chain was observed in a study of blood T cell repertoires in COVID-19 (dated by TCRdb to 2020 to 2021). As for the study more broadly: The collaborator samples originated in the United States, Italy and Spain and spanned the acute and convalescent phases of COVID-19. Nearly every sample came with metadata listing a de-identified subject ID, COVID-19 status, age in years and sex. Samples came from the ongoing ImmuneRACE study (first 160 participants) plus 1,254 subjects from 6 global collaborators. The prospective study material was composed of cDNA or gDNA derived from T cells, B-cell-depleted T cells, or PBMCs. The repertoires were made available in a free public database intended to serve as a resource for research on the immune response to SARS-CoV-2. Where available, HLA class I and class II types were obtained from metadata supplied by the sample provider rather than from assay-based typing. Subjects who had been exposed to COVID-19, were actively infected with it, or had recovered from it provided the deeply sampled blood TCRbeta repertoires that made up the dataset. The paper's findings and limits, for the study overall: The quantity of clinical and demographic metadata differed by source and by participant and was supplied without curation.

Each collaborating institution followed its own protocols to collect whole blood in K2EDTA tubes. For TCRbeta analysis, collaborators shipped samples as frozen whole blood, isolated PBMCs, or DNA extracted from either of those sample types. V is pruned by 4 bases and J by 4 bases, leaving 1 base of the junction without a gene match. Its CDR3 holds 13 amino acids, cysteine through phenylalanine. Only the CDR3 region is kept as DNA, spanning 39 bases read in frame from base 1. Sequences SGHKS (CDR1) and YYEKEE (CDR2) are obtained from the germline V gene (reference sequence). For this clone: No antigen is known for it. Base qualities are not at hand, and no much larger clone is one base apart.

The immunoSEQ Assay, a bias-controlled multiplex PCR, was used to amplify TCRbeta CDR3 regions from genomic DNA. Processing in the source paper ran as follows. Nucleated cell counts per sample were estimated from amplification of reference gene primers within the assay. To quantify the absolute abundance of each unique TCRbeta CDR3 rearrangement, sequence reads were collapsed and filtered. For each sample, productive Simpson clonality was calculated as the square root of Simpson's diversity index across productive rearrangements. The clones in this table, taken by TCRdb from immuneACCESS, are in-frame only. Not every clone is retained; where verified, under half of the shortfall comes from an unresolved V gene, and the cause of the rest is unknown. Clonal size and the V and J genes are those of that table, whereas D and trimming came from the DNA. For this sample there are under 150,000 clones; 85% appear just once. The ten largest clones take up less than 15% of the sample.

The source of this sequence is a human donor in a cohort sampled during active COVID-19. The rearranged chain carries TRBV5-5 and TRBJ1-5; the central 8 bases match TRBD1. The specimen was peripheral blood. The nucleotide sequence reads TGTGCCAGCAGCCGGACAGGGAATCAGCCCCAGCATTTT. Translated, this gives CASSRTGNQPQHF. With the portions outside the CDR3 filled from the reference TRBV5-5 and TRBJ1-5 genes, the complete variable region becomes DAGVTQSPTHLIKTRGQQVTLRCSPISGHKSVSWYQQVLGQGPQFIFQYYEKEERGRGNFPDRFSARQFPNYSSELNVNALLLGDSALYLCASSRTGNQPQHFGDGTRLSIL.